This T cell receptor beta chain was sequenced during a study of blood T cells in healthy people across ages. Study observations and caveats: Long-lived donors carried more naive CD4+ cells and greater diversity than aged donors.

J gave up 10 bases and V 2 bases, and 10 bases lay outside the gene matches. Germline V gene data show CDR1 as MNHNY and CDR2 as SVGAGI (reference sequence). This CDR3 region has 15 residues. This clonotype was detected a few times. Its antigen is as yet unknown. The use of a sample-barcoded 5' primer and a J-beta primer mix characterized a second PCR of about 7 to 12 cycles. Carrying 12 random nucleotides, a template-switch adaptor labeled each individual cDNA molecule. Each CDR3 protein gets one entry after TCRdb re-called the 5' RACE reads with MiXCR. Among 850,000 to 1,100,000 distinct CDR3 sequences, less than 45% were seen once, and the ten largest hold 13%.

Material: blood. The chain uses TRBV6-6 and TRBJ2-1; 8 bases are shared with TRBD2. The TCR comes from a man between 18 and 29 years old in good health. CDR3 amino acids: CASSYPGVAGREQFF. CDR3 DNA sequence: TGTGCCAGCAGTTACCCTGGGGTAGCGGGGAGAGAGCAGTTCTTC.